Below, 23 T cell receptor beta chains from the same sample are listed, as sequenced in a study of blood T cells in healthy people across ages. The use of a sample-barcoded 5' primer and a J-beta primer mix characterized a second PCR of roughly 6 to 12 cycles. TCRdb passed the 5' RACE reads through MiXCR, listing each CDR3 protein once. The sample has more than 800,000 distinct CDR3 sequences; around 45% are singletons. Sequencing was carried out using blood. These TCRs come from a woman aged 55-70 years in good health.

This sequence joins TRBV6-6 and TRBJ2-5, with TRBD1 matching over 10 bases. Germline V CDR1 and CDR2: MNHNY, SVGAGI (reference sequence). CDR3 length: 16 amino acids. J lost 5 bases, V lost 4 bases, and 10 bases had no gene match. The CDR3 DNA sequence: TGTGCCAGCAGTTCCCGGGACAGGGGAGCATTGGAGACCCAGTACTTC. Amino acid sequence: CASSSRDRGALETQYF.

This clonotype was seen a handful of times. The rearrangement uses TRBV4-2 and TRBJ2-1; 10 bases line up with TRBD2. Trimming at V came to 0 bases and at J to 9 bases, leaving 5 bases not matched to a gene. Looked up from germline, CDR1 is LGHNA and CDR2 is YNFKEQ. The CDR3 loop spans 15 amino acids. The CDR3 DNA follows: TGTGCCAGCAGCCAAGAGCTAGCGGGAGTCAGTGAGCAGTTCTTC. This sequence encodes CASSQELAGVSEQFF.

The chain is built from TRBV14 and TRBJ1-3; no clear D. Germline-derived CDR1 and CDR2 are SGHDN and FVKESK. The CDR3 length is 16 residues. The V gene lost 2 bases and the J gene lost 0 bases, with 11 bases spanning the gap. In nucleotides, the CDR3 is TGTGCCAGCAGCCAATTATCGGGGAACTCTGGAAACACCATATATTTT. Translation: CASSQLSGNSGNTIYF. The whole variable domain, filled in from reference TRBV14 and TRBJ1-3, reads EAGVTQFPSHSVIEKGQTVTLRCDPISGHDNLYWYRRVMGKEIKFLLHFVKESKQDESGMPNNRFLAERTGGTYSTLKVQPAELEDSGVYFCASSQLSGNSGNTIYFGEGSWLTVV.

This clonotype occurred a few times. The V gene is TRBV20-1, the J gene TRBJ2-7, with TRBD1 matching over 9 bases. After removal of 0 bases from V and 5 bases from J, the junction contained 8 bases not matched to a gene. CDR1 is DFQATT, CDR2 SNEGSKA, per germline (reference sequence). The CDR3 has 15 amino acids. Written as DNA, the CDR3 is TGCAGTGCTAGAGATCAGGGACAGGGAACCCACGAGCAGTACTTC. Translated: CSARDQGQGTHEQYF.

This chain joins TRBV28 and TRBJ1-4; maybe TRBD1 (5 bases). This CDR3 has 14 residues. V lost 8 bases and J lost 5, with 15 bases in between. Germline-derived CDR1 and CDR2 are MDHEN and SYDVKM. CDR3 DNA sequence: TGTGCCAGCGAACGGGGGACCTTGAATGAAAAACTGTTTTTT. Translated, it gives CASERGTLNEKLFF. The full variable domain, rest sourced from reference TRBV28 and TRBJ1-4, is DVKVTQSSRYLVKRTGEKVFLECVQDMDHENMFWYRQDPGLGLRLIYFSYDVKMKEKGDIPEGYSVSREKKERFSLILESASTNQTSMYLCASERGTLNEKLFFGSGTQLSVL.

The chain is built from TRBV5-1 and TRBJ2-5; 9 nucleotides align to TRBD1. The end of the DNA is better explained by TRBJ2-7, so the J call may be wrong. This CDR3 spans 18 amino acids. Looked up from germline, CDR1 is SGHRS and CDR2 is YFSETQ. This CDR3 reads CASSSVYDSGTGSGEQYF. As DNA, the CDR3 is TGCGCCAGCAGCTCTGTATACGACTCCGGGACAGGGTCTGGCGAGCAGTACTTC.

This clonotype was recorded at least ten times. V and J are TRBV3-1 and TRBJ2-3; TRBD2 agrees at 9 bases. V dropped 8 bases and J dropped 3; count of bases not matched to a gene: 3. This CDR3 has 13 amino acids. Germline V gene lookup returns CDR1 LGHDT and CDR2 YNNKEL (reference sequence). The CDR3 loop reads CASGGLATDTQYF. The CDR3 nucleotides are TGTGCCAGCGGGGGACTAGCAACAGATACGCAGTATTTT.

The sample holds a few counts of this clonotype. The V and J genes are TRBV6-5 and TRBJ2-5; D call uncertain. The CDR3 extends over 12 amino acids. Germline loops: CDR1 MNHEY, CDR2 SVGAGI. V dropped 6 bases and J dropped 5 bases, with 10 bases sitting between them. The CDR3 DNA sequence: TGTGCCAGCAGACGGCCTGGGGAGACCCAGTACTTC. This sequence encodes CASRRPGETQYF.

The chain is built from TRBV12-3 or TRBV12-4 and TRBJ2-2, with 8 nucleotides matching TRBD2. The CDR3 has 14 amino acids. V lost 6 bases, J lost 5 bases, and 5 bases stayed unmatched. CDR3 DNA: TGTGCCAGCAGGGGACTAGTCTGGACCGGGGAGCTGTTTTTT. Translated, it gives CASRGLVWTGELFF.

The chain uses TRBV12-3 or TRBV12-4 and TRBJ2-6, with D maybe TRBD2 (6 bases). V was cut by 8 bases and J by 5 bases, with 16 bases left in between. The length of the CDR3 is 15 residues. DNA of the CDR3: TGTGCCAGCGTTGGGCCCGGGGGTAGGGCCAACGTCCTGACTTTC. Amino acids: CASVGPGGRANVLTF.

This clonotype came up once. This chain joins TRBV5-8 and TRBJ2-1; a weak D match, TRBD1 (5 bases). Germline-derived CDR1 and CDR2 are SGHTS and YDEGEE. CDR3 size: 17 residues. Deletions cut 0 bases from V and 5 bases from J, with 18 bases between. The CDR3 sequence: CASSLEVSGQGNNEQFF. In DNA, the CDR3 is TGTGCCAGCAGCTTGGAGGTGTCGGGCCAGGGAAACAATGAGCAGTTCTTC.

The sample holds a few counts of this clonotype. V is TRBV27 and J is TRBJ2-1, with 11 nucleotides matching TRBD1. J was trimmed by 8 bases and V by 1 base; bases with no gene match: 7. The germline V gene has CDR1 MNHEY and CDR2 SMNVEV (reference sequence). This CDR3 comprises 16 residues. CDR3 loop: CASSLLRTGGIDEQFF. The CDR3 coding sequence is TGTGCCAGCAGTTTATTAAGGACAGGGGGCATTGATGAGCAGTTCTTC.

This clonotype has more than one count but fewer than ten. The J gene is TRBJ2-7, the V gene TRBV20-1, with a weak D call TRBD2 (5 bases). The V end lost 2 bases, the J end lost 0 bases, and 17 bases lay between the germline ends. This CDR3 is 16 amino acids long. Germline-derived CDR1 and CDR2 are DFQATT and SNEGSKA (reference sequence). The CDR3 region is CSARKRRSPSSYEQYF. In DNA, the CDR3 is TGCAGTGCTAGAAAGCGGAGATCTCCCAGCTCCTACGAGCAGTACTTC.

This rearrangement joins TRBV3-1 to TRBJ2-4; 7 bases are shared with TRBD2. Near its end, the DNA agrees better with TRBJ2-7, so the J call may be wrong. The CDR3 is 15 residues long. The germline V gene has CDR1 LGHDT and CDR2 YNNKEL (reference sequence). Written as DNA, the CDR3 is TGTGCCAGCAGCCAAGATTCGCTAGCGGCCTACGAGCAGTACTTC. Translating it yields CASSQDSLAAYEQYF.

J is TRBJ2-7 and V is TRBV4-1; D not certain. V dropped 1 base and J dropped 3 bases, with 13 bases sitting between them. CDR1 is MGHRA, CDR2 YSYEKL, per germline. The CDR3 totals 15 residues. CDR3 bases: TGCGCCAGCAGCCAAGGAGCAGGAACCATCTACGAGCAGTACTTC. This sequence encodes CASSQGAGTIYEQYF.

DNA for the CDR3: TGTGCCATCAGTGGCTCGCGGGACGGGGCGGGCTATGGCTACACCTTC. Translated: CAISGSRDGAGYGYTF. The chain is built from TRBV10-3 and TRBJ1-2; a weak D match, TRBD1 (5 bases). Germline loops: CDR1 ENHRY, CDR2 SYGVKD. This CDR3 has 16 amino acids. The V end lost 4 bases, the J end lost 4 bases, and 19 bases lay between the germline ends.

The genes are TRBV6-1 and TRBJ2-1; 13 bases map to TRBD2. Germline V gene lookup returns CDR1 MNHNS and CDR2 SASEGT. The CDR3 spans 16 residues. V was clipped by 4 bases and J by 8 bases; unmatched bases: 8. CDR3 amino acids: CASSVRTSGSVDEQFF. Written as DNA, the CDR3 is TGTGCCAGCAGTGTTCGGACTAGCGGGAGTGTGGATGAGCAGTTCTTC.

The CDR3 sequence: CSASPGQLGAEAFF. The CDR3 DNA reads TGCAGTGCTAGCCCGGGCCAGCTGGGGGCTGAAGCTTTCTTT. The chain links TRBV20-1 to TRBJ1-1, with D maybe TRBD1 (5 bases). V was shortened by 3 bases and J by 6 bases, with 17 bases between the two germline ends. This CDR3 spans 14 amino acids. CDR1 is DFQATT and CDR2 is SNEGSKA in the germline V gene (reference sequence).

The V call is TRBV2, the J call TRBJ2-3; D remains ambiguous. This CDR3 has 16 residues. Germline lookup yields CDR1 SNHLY and CDR2 FYNNEI. V was trimmed by 0 bases and J by 4 bases, leaving 14 bases between them. CDR3 DNA sequence: TGTGCCAGCAGTGAAGCGCTTGGGCTAGTATCAGATACGCAGTATTTT. It encodes CASSEALGLVSDTQYF.

J is TRBJ2-1 and V is TRBV7-9; possibly TRBD2 for D (6 bases). The V gene lost 3 bases and the J gene lost 10 bases, with 10 bases spanning the gap. Germline assignment: CDR1 SEHNR and CDR2 FQNEAQ (reference sequence). This CDR3 contains 12 residues. In DNA form, the CDR3 reads TGTGCCAGCAGCTTCCCGGACTACGAGCAGTTCTTC. This translates into CASSFPDYEQFF.

This clonotype turned up a few times. The V and J genes are TRBV5-1 and TRBJ2-7; 10 bases are shared with TRBD1. V shed 7 bases, J shed 3 bases, and the junction held 7 bases outside the gene matches. In germline, CDR1 is SGHRS, CDR2 YFSETQ. There are 14 residues in the CDR3. Written as DNA, the CDR3 is TGCGCCAGCCGCGAGGGGACAGGGGTCTACGAGCAGTACTTC. Protein sequence: CASREGTGVYEQYF.

The chain couples TRBV5-5 to TRBJ1-1; D not certain. The CDR3 contains 12 residues. The V gene's germline CDR1 is SGHKS and CDR2 YYEKEE (reference sequence). The V and J ends lost 6 bases and 8 bases respectively, with 14 bases between them. The DNA of the CDR3 is TGTGCCAGCATCCTCGGAAGTGCCGAAGCTTTCTTT. Amino acid sequence: CASILGSAEAFF.

The chain employs TRBV10-1 and TRBJ2-7; 7 nucleotides agree with TRBD1. The J call is in doubt because the DNA end fits TRBJ2-4 better. Germline-derived CDR1 and CDR2 are WNHNN and SYGVQD (reference sequence). This CDR3 comprises 13 residues. The CDR3: CASSNDRENIQYF. In DNA, the CDR3 is TGCGCCAGCAGCAACGACAGGGAAAACATTCAGTACTTC.